This T cell receptor (beta chain) was identified during a study of blood T cell repertoires in COVID-19. At the level of the study: Material from acute and convalescent COVID-19 was sourced from the United States, Italy and Spain. Sample material is recorded as cDNA or gDNA derived from T cells, B-cell-depleted T cells, or PBMCs.

In the original workflow: Quantification of nucleated cells was approximated via reference gene primer amplification. Sequencing was performed with immunoSEQ multiplex PCR; in TCRdb, only in-frame clones are kept and a portion is missing. V, J and clone size were drawn from that table, and D and trimming were deduced from the DNA. There are tens of thousands of clones in the sample; 75% to 90% occur only once, and about 5.8% lies in the top ten. CDR1 and CDR2 (germline): LGHDT, YNNKEL (reference sequence). Trimming took 9 bases from V and 0 from J, leaving 8 bases between them. The CDR3 is 12 amino acids.

The origin of this receptor is a man aged 60 to 69 with active COVID-19. The source material was peripheral blood. The gene calls are TRBV3-1 (or the pseudogene TRBV3-2) and TRBJ1-1; D is uncertain. DNA of the CDR3: TGTGCCAGTCAAAATGTGAACACTGAAGCTTTCTTT. Its translation is CASQNVNTEAFF.